This T cell receptor beta chain was captured in a study of glioma-infiltrating T cells after dendritic cell vaccination. This clone appeared once. Profiling relied on immunoSEQ multiplex PCR, and the TCRdb table lists in-frame clones only, not all of them. The sample records approximately 82,000 clones, about 90% being singletons. Per the germline V gene, CDR1 is LNHDA and CDR2 is SQIVND (reference sequence). The V and J ends lost 7 bases and 0 bases respectively, with 9 bases between them. The CDR3 extends over 14 amino acids. The TCR comes from a human donor with glioblastoma. Sample: blood, taken before dendritic cell vaccination. This chain joins TRBV19 and TRBJ1-4, with unresolved D. In DNA, the CDR3 is TGTGCCAGTAACCCTACTGCAACTAATGAAAAACTGTTTTTT. Translating gives CASNPTATNEKLFF.